The rows below give T cell receptor beta chains drawn from one sample of a study of radiotherapy plus CTLA-4 blockade in lung cancer. This table comes from immunoSEQ multiplex PCR, and its TCRdb copy is limited to in-frame clones, with some not included. The sample yields under 25,000 clones, around 70% seen once. Sequencing was performed on peripheral blood, taken from a patient treated with radiotherapy plus ipilimumab. The receptors here all came from a human donor with non-small cell lung cancer who had stable disease on radiotherapy plus ipilimumab. Each CDR3 is given with its conserved first and last residue.

V gene: TRBV6-5; J gene: TRBJ2-3; CDR3 protein: CASRRGQASTDTQYF
V gene: TRBV16; J gene: TRBJ2-2; CDR3 protein: CASSQEYTGELFF
V gene: TRBV7-6; J gene: TRBJ2-1; CDR3 protein: CASSNTGFSVYNEQFF
V gene: TRBV29-1; J gene: TRBJ2-5; CDR3 protein: CSVDKQARPITQYF
V gene: TRBV7-9; J gene: TRBJ2-2; CDR3 protein: CASSLFRANTGELFF
V gene: TRBV27; J gene: TRBJ2-1; CDR3 protein: CASSLTSGALLYNEQFF
V gene: TRBV28; J gene: TRBJ1-5; CDR3 protein: CASRVGNQPQHF
V gene: TRBV10-3; J gene: TRBJ1-2; CDR3 protein: CAIRVDTTYGYTF
V gene: TRBV5-4; J gene: TRBJ1-4; CDR3 protein: CASSLEGGVRNEKLFF
V gene: TRBV2; J gene: TRBJ1-4; CDR3 protein: CASRTGEKLFF
V gene: TRBV14; J gene: TRBJ2-7; CDR3 protein: CASSQDWGPGLTYEQYF
V gene: TRBV6-5; J gene: TRBJ2-7; CDR3 protein: CASTPGLAGGEQYF
V gene: TRBV9; J gene: TRBJ1-1; CDR3 protein: CASSRGQGNTEAFF
V gene: TRBV4-1; J gene: TRBJ2-1; CDR3 protein: CASSQDIPSGTDRSEQFF
V gene: TRBV18; J gene: TRBJ2-7; CDR3 protein: CASSSTGGYEQYF
V gene: TRBV5-4; J gene: TRBJ2-2; CDR3 protein: CASSSRRDPIGELFF
V gene: TRBV18; J gene: TRBJ2-7; CDR3 protein: CASSSGTGYHEQYF
V gene: TRBV28; J gene: TRBJ2-1; CDR3 protein: CASRAPGLAGVNEQFF
V gene: TRBV10-3; J gene: TRBJ2-1; CDR3 protein: CAISPPGIAGVNEQFF
V gene: TRBV29-1; J gene: TRBJ2-5; CDR3 protein: CGGRQETQYF
V gene: TRBV7-8; J gene: TRBJ1-5; CDR3 protein: CASSSGTGDSNQPQHF
V gene: TRBV7-2; J gene: TRBJ2-7; CDR3 protein: CASSLGPGSFEQYF
V gene: TRBV28; J gene: TRBJ1-2; CDR3 protein: CASSRQDPNYGYTF
V gene: TRBV6-6; J gene: TRBJ1-1; CDR3 protein: CASIGEGFTEAFF
V gene: TRBV5-6; J gene: TRBJ2-7; CDR3 protein: CASSLGSIHYEQYF
V gene: TRBV7-2; J gene: TRBJ2-7; CDR3 protein: CASSLFPGDGVEQYF
V gene: TRBV28; J gene: TRBJ1-3; CDR3 protein: CAGLRGNTIYF
V gene: TRBV7-9; J gene: TRBJ1-1; CDR3 protein: CASRLRDREMNTEAFF
V gene: TRBV6-5; J gene: TRBJ2-3; CDR3 protein: CASSSFGTTTDTQYF
V gene: TRBV29-1; J gene: TRBJ2-5; CDR3 protein: CSVPGLAGVETQYF